This passage covers 8 T cell receptor beta chains from one sample sequenced in a study of blood T cell repertoires in COVID-19. Clones were sequenced by immunoSEQ multiplex PCR, and TCRdb holds only the in-frame ones, with some missing. The sample lists 55,000 to 75,000 clones; 70% to 80% were seen once. The sample comprised peripheral blood. The source is a man of 80 years or more with active or convalescent COVID-19.

The CDR3 region is CASSPSGGNTIYF. CDR3 bases: TGTGCCAGCAGCCCCTCGGGTGGAAACACCATATATTTT. V gene TRBV7-9 combines with J gene TRBJ1-3, with D uncertain. The CDR3 covers 13 residues. Trimming left V 5 bases short and J 3 bases short, with 8 bases between. Germline lookup yields CDR1 SEHNR and CDR2 FQNEAQ (reference sequence). The variable domain in full, completed from reference TRBV7-9 and TRBJ1-3, reads DTGVSQNPRHKITKRGQNVTFRCDPISEHNRLYWYRQTLGQGPEFLTYFQNEAQLEKSRLLSDRFSAERPKGSFSTLEIQRTEQGDSAMYLCASSPSGGNTIYFGEGSWLTVV.

The V and J genes are TRBV18 and TRBJ2-1; D gene uncertain. In germline, CDR1 is KGHSH, CDR2 LQKENI. The CDR3 sequence is 15 residues long. V gave up 4 bases and J gave up 4 bases, with 14 bases separating them. The CDR3 reads CASSLIQSAYNEQFF. DNA of the CDR3: TGTGCCAGCTCACTGATCCAAAGCGCGTACAATGAGCAGTTCTTC.

This clone was seen once. V usage is TRBV28 and J usage is TRBJ1-4; 8 bases match TRBD1. V gave up 6 bases and J gave up 8 bases; unmatched junction bases: 14. From germline, CDR1 is MDHEN and CDR2 SYDVKM. This CDR3 is 16 amino acids long. CDR3 nucleotide sequence: TGTGCCAGCAGGGATCAGACCGGGACAGGCCAGGAAAAACTGTTTTTT. This codes for CASRDQTGTGQEKLFF.

Only a few counts were recorded for this clone. V gene TRBV19 combines with J gene TRBJ2-2; the D gene is possibly TRBD1 (5 bases). CDR3 length: 14 residues. Between the trimmed V and J ends, which lost 4 bases and 4 bases, there was a span of 10 bases. Germline V gives CDR1 LNHDA, CDR2 SQIVND (reference sequence). CDR3 nucleotide sequence: TGTGCCAGTAGTACGGACATTAGCACCGGGGAGCTGTTTTTT. The encoded protein is CASSTDISTGELFF.

Only one count was recorded for this clone. The chain recombines TRBV24-1 with TRBJ1-2; 10 bases are shared with TRBD1. The CDR3 has 14 amino acids. The germline gives CDR1 KGHDR, CDR2 SFDVKD. V shed 7 bases, J shed 6 bases, and the junction held 7 bases outside the gene matches. CDR3 nucleotide sequence: TGTGCCACCAGCGAGGGACAGGGGAGAAATGGCTACACCTTC. Translating gives CATSEGQGRNGYTF.

The chain couples TRBV14 to TRBJ1-3; no firm D call. Germline loops: CDR1 SGHDN, CDR2 FVKESK. The V gene lost 3 bases and the J gene lost 2 bases, with 14 bases spanning the gap. CDR3 length equals 16 residues. CDR3 protein: CASSQTVTWTGNTIYF. In DNA, the CDR3 is TGTGCCAGCAGCCAGACTGTAACTTGGACTGGAAACACCATATATTTT.

The CDR3 sequence is CASSPLTSGSNEQFF. In DNA form, the CDR3 reads TGTGCCAGCAGCCCCCTAACTAGCGGGAGCAATGAGCAGTTCTTC. The chain is built from TRBV14 and TRBJ2-1; TRBD2 agrees at 11 bases. The CDR3 contains 15 residues. Germline V gives CDR1 SGHDN, CDR2 FVKESK. V lost 4 bases, J lost 6 bases, and 5 bases stayed unmatched.

The J gene is TRBJ2-7, the V gene TRBV6-5, with 7 nucleotides matching TRBD2. V was clipped by 6 bases and J by 3 bases; unmatched bases: 8. There are 14 residues in the CDR3. CDR1 and CDR2 (germline): MNHEY, SVGAGI. This CDR3 reads CASRTPGGVYEQYF. CDR3 DNA: TGTGCCAGCAGAACGCCGGGAGGCGTCTACGAGCAGTACTTC.